Below are 26 T cell receptor beta chains sequenced from a single sample in a study of T cells expressing NK-cell markers. TCRdb reanalyzed the 5' RACE reads and collapses them to one entry per CDR3 protein, without DNA. The sample yields roughly 150,000 distinct CDR3 sequences, of which the top ten take up 20%. Sequenced input: blood T cells: a sorted CD56 or NKG2C T cell subset, CD4+ or CD8+ T cells, or bulk PBMC T cells (not recorded which). These receptors were obtained from a man aged 18 to 69 in good health.

The chain carries TRBV12-3 or TRBV12-4 and TRBJ2-1; TCRdb outputs TRBD2, but without DNA this stays unchecked. The CDR3 covers 15 residues. The CDR3 loop reads CASSLDGLAGGQQFF.

The V and J genes are TRBV28 and TRBJ2-5; there is no DNA to check the TCRdb D call of TRBD1. The germline CDR1 and CDR2 sequences are MDHEN and SYDVKM. The CDR3 has 14 residues. CDR3 protein: CASREQGRQETQYF.

CDR3 amino acids: CASSITAYRELTEAFF. The chain is built from TRBV19 and TRBJ1-1. CDR3 length: 16 residues. Germline values: CDR1 LNHDA, CDR2 SQIVND (reference sequence).

The rearrangement joins TRBV3-1 to TRBJ2-5; TCRdb reports TRBD1, a call that lacks DNA to check it against. The CDR3 contains 15 residues. Germline CDR1 LGHDT, CDR2 YNNKEL (reference sequence). CDR3 amino acids: CASSPAPGTVQTQYF.

The chain carries TRBV2 and TRBJ2-7. Germline CDR1 and CDR2: SNHLY and FYNNEI. The CDR3 has 15 residues. CDR3 amino acids: CASSEIGQGPYEQYF.

The rearrangement links TRBV28 to TRBJ1-1. This CDR3 contains 14 residues. Germline CDR1 and CDR2: MDHEN and SYDVKM. CDR3: CASSLWDRNTEAFF. The full variable domain, in which reference TRBV28 and TRBJ1-1 provide the parts outside the CDR3, is DVKVTQSSRYLVKRTGEKVFLECVQDMDHENMFWYRQDPGLGLRLIYFSYDVKMKEKGDIPEGYSVSREKKERFSLILESASTNQTSMYLCASSLWDRNTEAFFGQGTRLTVV.

The CDR3 loop reads CASSPGDRVEETQYF. The V call is TRBV5-1, the J call TRBJ2-5; the D gene TCRdb calls, TRBD1, cannot be checked with no DNA. The CDR3 is made up of 15 amino acids. Per the germline V gene, CDR1 is SGHRS and CDR2 is YFSETQ.

The CDR3 sequence is CASSQGPSKGYYGYTF. The chain recombines TRBV3-1 with TRBJ1-2; TCRdb's D call of TRBD1 is untestable without DNA. CDR3 length equals 16 residues. The germline CDR1 and CDR2 sequences are LGHDT and YNNKEL (reference sequence).

This chain's CDR3 is CASSPGQGAKEYF. The chain links TRBV7-9 to TRBJ2-7; with no DNA, the TCRdb D assignment of TRBD1 cannot be verified. Germline CDR1 SEHNR, CDR2 FQNEAQ (reference sequence). CDR3 length equals 13 residues.

This chain connects TRBV10-3 to TRBJ1-1; TCRdb proposes TRBD1, but this gene call is untestable without DNA. Germline assignment: CDR1 ENHRY and CDR2 SYGVKD. This CDR3 is 14 amino acids long. This chain's CDR3 is CAISESQGATEAFF.

The chain links TRBV6-5 to TRBJ1-2. Germline V gene lookup returns CDR1 MNHEY and CDR2 SVGAGI. The length of the CDR3 is 19 residues. The chain's CDR3 is CASSYWPSGGQNANYGYTF.

The chain joins TRBV13 to TRBJ2-3; as DNA is missing, the TRBD1 call by TCRdb cannot be tested. CDR1 and CDR2 from the germline V gene are PRHDT and FYEKMQ (reference sequence). CDR3 length equals 15 residues. The CDR3 loop reads CASSLGGGATDTQYF.

This chain connects TRBV9 to TRBJ2-2; TCRdb's assignment of TRBD1 cannot be checked, as there is no DNA. This CDR3 is built from 16 residues. CDR1 SGDLS and CDR2 YYNGEE come from the germline V gene. The CDR3 protein is CASTPPSGGDTGELFF.

V is TRBV7-9 and J is TRBJ2-1; as DNA is missing, the TRBD2 call by TCRdb cannot be tested. Germline lookup yields CDR1 SEHNR and CDR2 FQNEAQ (reference sequence). CDR3 length: 16 residues. The CDR3 sequence: CASSTEGLSKLNEQFF.

The CDR3 loop reads CASSDEENLAYEQYF. The chain has TRBV25-1 and TRBJ2-7. The germline gives CDR1 MGHDK, CDR2 SYGVNS. The CDR3 extends over 15 amino acids.

The rearrangement joins TRBV9 to TRBJ2-1; TCRdb indicates TRBD2, and absent DNA this call remains unverified. The CDR3 loop spans 14 amino acids. CDR1 is SGDLS, CDR2 YYNGEE, per germline. CDR3 sequence: CASSATSGGNEQFF.

The chain combines TRBV9 with TRBJ1-5; TCRdb gives TRBD1 as the D gene, but with no DNA this cannot be confirmed. In germline, CDR1 is SGDLS, CDR2 YYNGEE. The CDR3 totals 14 residues. This CDR3 reads CASSVEPGAQPQHF.

The chain uses TRBV5-5 and TRBJ1-4. Germline lookup yields CDR1 SGHKS and CDR2 YYEKEE (reference sequence). There are 14 residues in the CDR3. The CDR3: CASSLERSNEKLFF.

This rearrangement joins TRBV6-1 to TRBJ1-5; TCRdb proposes TRBD1, but this gene call is untestable without DNA. The CDR3 is 15 amino acids. CDR1 and CDR2 from the germline V gene are MNHNS and SASEGT. CDR3 amino acids: CASSQDRGRERPQHF.

The chain combines TRBV19 with TRBJ2-1. CDR3 length: 13 residues. CDR1 LNHDA and CDR2 SQIVND come from the germline V gene (reference sequence). CDR3 in amino acids: CACGFGVVYEQFF.

V usage is TRBV25-1 and J usage is TRBJ2-1; TCRdb indicates TRBD1, and absent DNA this call remains unverified. Germline V gene sequence: CDR1 MGHDK, CDR2 SYGVNS. CDR3 size: 16 residues. CDR3: CASSGYTGVLGNEQFF.

This chain joins TRBV28 and TRBJ2-7. Germline assignment: CDR1 MDHEN and CDR2 SYDVKM. This CDR3 has 11 residues. The CDR3 protein is CASRFAYEQYF.

The CDR3 loop reads CASSSNLDRDGNTIYF. The J gene is TRBJ1-3, the V gene TRBV13; the TCRdb D gene call, TRBD1, has no DNA to confirm it. The V gene's germline CDR1 is PRHDT and CDR2 FYEKMQ (reference sequence). CDR3 length: 16 amino acids.

This chain joins TRBV3-1 and TRBJ2-5; TCRdb's D call of TRBD2 is untestable without DNA. CDR1 is LGHDT, CDR2 YNNKEL, per germline (reference sequence). The CDR3 runs to 15 residues. CDR3 loop: CASNKPGTTQETQYF.

J is TRBJ2-1 and V is TRBV5-1. CDR1 and CDR2 (germline): SGHRS, YFSETQ. The CDR3 length is 13 residues. CDR3 residues: CASTQLNYNEQFF.

The gene calls are TRBV5-8 and TRBJ2-3. Looked up from germline, CDR1 is SGHTS and CDR2 is YDEGEE. The CDR3 contains 15 residues. This CDR3 is CASSLDVEDTDTQYF.